Here is one TCR beta chain with its context. This record comes from a study of shared clonotypes between healthy human individuals. Per germline, CDR1 MGHRA and CDR2 YSYEKL. V was cut by 4 bases and J by 5 bases, with 17 bases left in between. The CDR3 is 16 residues long. Clones were read by immunoSEQ multiplex PCR, and TCRdb kept only the in-frame ones, dropping some. This sample has roughly 2.1 million clones; about 93% occur once, and the top ten carry over 1.5%. The naive CD8 population came from CD45RO-negative cells selected for CCR7, without terminally differentiated effector memory CD45RA+ cells. All of the donors resided in Nashville, Tennessee, and each was a Caucasian adult.

This receptor was obtained from a man younger than 30 in good health. Some clones in this sample may be carry-over from other donors' samples. The sequencing sample was made of naive CD8+ T cells from PBMCs. The chain couples TRBV4-1 to TRBJ2-2; TRBD1 might be the D (6 bases). As DNA, the CDR3 is TGCGCCAGCAGCCCAGCCCATCCCGACAGGACCGGGGAGCTGTTTTTT. Residues: CASSPAHPDRTGELFF.